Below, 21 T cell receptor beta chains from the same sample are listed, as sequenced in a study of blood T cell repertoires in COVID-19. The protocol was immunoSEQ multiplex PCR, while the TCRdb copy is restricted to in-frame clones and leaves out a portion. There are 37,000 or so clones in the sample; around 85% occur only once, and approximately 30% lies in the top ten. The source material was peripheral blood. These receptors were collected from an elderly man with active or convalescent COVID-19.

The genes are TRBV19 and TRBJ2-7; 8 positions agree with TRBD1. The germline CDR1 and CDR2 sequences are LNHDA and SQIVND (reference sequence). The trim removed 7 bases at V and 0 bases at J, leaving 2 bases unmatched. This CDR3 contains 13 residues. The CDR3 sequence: CASKGQASYEQYF. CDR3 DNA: TGTGCCAGTAAGGGACAGGCCTCCTACGAGCAGTACTTC.

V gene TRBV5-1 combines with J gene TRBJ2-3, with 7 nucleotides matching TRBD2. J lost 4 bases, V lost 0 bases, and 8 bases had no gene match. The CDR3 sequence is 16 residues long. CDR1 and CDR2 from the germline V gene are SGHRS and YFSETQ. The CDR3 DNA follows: TGCGCCAGCAGCTTGGAGGGGTACCGGGGGGCAGATACGCAGTATTTT. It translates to CASSLEGYRGADTQYF.

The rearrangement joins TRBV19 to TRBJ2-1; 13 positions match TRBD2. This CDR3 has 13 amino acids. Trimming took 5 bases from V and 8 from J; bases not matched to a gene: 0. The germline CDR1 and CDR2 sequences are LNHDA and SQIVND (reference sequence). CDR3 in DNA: TGTGCCAGTAGTGGGACTAGCGGGGATGAGCAGTTCTTC. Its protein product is CASSGTSGDEQFF.

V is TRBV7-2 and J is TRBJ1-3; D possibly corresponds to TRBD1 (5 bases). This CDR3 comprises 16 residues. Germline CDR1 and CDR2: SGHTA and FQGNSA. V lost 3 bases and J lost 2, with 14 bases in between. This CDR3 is CASSFQPAGTGNTIYF. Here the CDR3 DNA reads TGTGCCAGCAGCTTCCAACCCGCAGGGACTGGAAACACCATATATTTT.

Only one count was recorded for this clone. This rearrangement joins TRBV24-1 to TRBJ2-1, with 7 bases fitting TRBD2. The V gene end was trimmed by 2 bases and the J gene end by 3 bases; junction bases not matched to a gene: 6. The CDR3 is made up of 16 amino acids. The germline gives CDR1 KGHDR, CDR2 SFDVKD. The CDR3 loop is CATSDSSSGNYNEQFF. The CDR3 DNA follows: TGTGCCACCAGTGATTCGTCTAGCGGCAACTACAATGAGCAGTTCTTC.

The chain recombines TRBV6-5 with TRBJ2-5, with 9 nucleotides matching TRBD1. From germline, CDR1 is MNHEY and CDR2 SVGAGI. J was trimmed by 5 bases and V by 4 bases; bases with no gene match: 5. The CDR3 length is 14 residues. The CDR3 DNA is TGTGCCAGCAGTTCGGACAGGGGTCAGGAGACCCAGTACTTC. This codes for CASSSDRGQETQYF.

CDR3 sequence (DNA): TGCGCCAGCAGCTCCGGAGGGGGGGTCACTGAAGCTTTCTTT. Its translation is CASSSGGGVTEAFF. This chain connects TRBV5-1 to TRBJ1-1, with a tentative D call TRBD1 (6 bases). Trimming took 3 bases from V and 4 from J, leaving 13 bases between them. In germline, CDR1 is SGHRS, CDR2 YFSETQ. This CDR3 region has 14 residues. The variable domain in full, with the rest retrieved from reference TRBV5-1 and TRBJ1-1, is KAGVTQTPRYLIKTRGQQVTLSCSPISGHRSVSWYQQTPGQGLQFLFEYFSETQRNKGNFPGRFSGRQFSNSRSEMNVSTLELGDSALYLCASSSGGGVTEAFFGQGTRLTVV.

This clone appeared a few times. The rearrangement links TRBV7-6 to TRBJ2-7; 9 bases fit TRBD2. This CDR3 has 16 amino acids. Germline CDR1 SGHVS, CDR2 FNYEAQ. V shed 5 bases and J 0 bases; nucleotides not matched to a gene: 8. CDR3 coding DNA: TGTGCCAGCAGCCCGATTAGCGGGAGTAGCTCCTACGAGCAGTACTTC. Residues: CASSPISGSSSYEQYF.

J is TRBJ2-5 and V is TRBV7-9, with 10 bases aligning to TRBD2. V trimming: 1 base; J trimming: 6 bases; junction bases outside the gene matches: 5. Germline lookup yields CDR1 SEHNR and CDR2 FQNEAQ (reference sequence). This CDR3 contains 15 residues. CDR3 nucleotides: TGTGCCAGCAGCTTAGGCCTAGCGGGAGAGAAGACCCAGTACTTC. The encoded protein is CASSLGLAGEKTQYF.

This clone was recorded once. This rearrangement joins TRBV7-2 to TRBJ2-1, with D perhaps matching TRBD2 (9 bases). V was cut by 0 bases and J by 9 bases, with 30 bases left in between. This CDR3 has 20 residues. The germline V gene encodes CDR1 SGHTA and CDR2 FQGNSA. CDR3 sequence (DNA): TGTGCCAGCAGCTTAGCGGCGGCAGGGGGCTTAGCGGGAGCTTCTAGTGAGCAGTTCTTC. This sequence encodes CASSLAAAGGLAGASSEQFF.

CDR3 nucleotides: TGTGCCAGTAGTCCGCGGGACAGTACTCCTAACTATGGCTACACCTTC. Translated: CASSPRDSTPNYGYTF. J is TRBJ1-2 and V is TRBV19, with TRBD1 matching over 7 bases. The CDR3 length is 16 residues. Germline V CDR1 and CDR2: LNHDA, SQIVND (reference sequence). J lost 0 bases, V lost 5 bases, and 9 bases had no gene match.

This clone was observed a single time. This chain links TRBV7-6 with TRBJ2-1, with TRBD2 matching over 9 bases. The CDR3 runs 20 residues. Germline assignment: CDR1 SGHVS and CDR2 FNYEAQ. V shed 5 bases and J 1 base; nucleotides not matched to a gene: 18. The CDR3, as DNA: TGTGCCAGCAGCCCACGACTTGGCGGGGGGGCCAGGAGGTCCTACAATGAGCAGTTCTTC. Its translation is CASSPRLGGGARRSYNEQFF. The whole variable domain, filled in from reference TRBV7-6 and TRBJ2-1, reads GAGVSQSPRYKVTKRGQDVALRCDPISGHVSLYWYRQALGQGPEFLTYFNYEAQQDKSGLPNDRFSAERPEGSISTLTIQRTEQRDSAMYRCASSPRLGGGARRSYNEQFFGPGTRLTVL.

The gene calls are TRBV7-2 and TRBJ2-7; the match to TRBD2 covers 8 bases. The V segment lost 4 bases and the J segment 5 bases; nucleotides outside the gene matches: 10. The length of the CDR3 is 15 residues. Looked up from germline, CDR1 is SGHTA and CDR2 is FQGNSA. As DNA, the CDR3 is TGTGCCAGCAGCTCCGGGGCGGGGGGACTCCACGAGCAGTACTTC. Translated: CASSSGAGGLHEQYF.

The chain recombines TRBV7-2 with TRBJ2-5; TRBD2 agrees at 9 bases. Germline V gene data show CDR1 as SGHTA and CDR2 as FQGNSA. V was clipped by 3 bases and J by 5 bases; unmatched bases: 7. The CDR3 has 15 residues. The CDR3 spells CASSFRSGGRETQYF. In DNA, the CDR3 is TGTGCCAGCAGCTTCCGCAGCGGGGGGAGGGAGACCCAGTACTTC.

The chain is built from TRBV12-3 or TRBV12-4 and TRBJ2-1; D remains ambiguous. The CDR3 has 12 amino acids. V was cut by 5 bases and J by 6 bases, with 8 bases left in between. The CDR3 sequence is CASSKLSNEQFF. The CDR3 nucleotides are TGTGCCAGCAGTAAATTGAGCAATGAGCAGTTCTTC.

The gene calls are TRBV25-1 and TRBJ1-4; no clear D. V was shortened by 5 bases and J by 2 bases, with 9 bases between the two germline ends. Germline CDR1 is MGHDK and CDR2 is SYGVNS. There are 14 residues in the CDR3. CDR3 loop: CASSPHETNEKLFF. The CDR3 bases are TGTGCCAGCAGTCCTCATGAGACTAATGAAAAACTGTTTTTT. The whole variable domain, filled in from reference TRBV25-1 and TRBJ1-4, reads EADIYQTPRYLVIGTGKKITLECSQTMGHDKMYWYQQDPGMELHLIHYSYGVNSTEKGDLSSESTVSRIRTEHFPLTLESARPSHTSQYLCASSPHETNEKLFFGSGTQLSVL.

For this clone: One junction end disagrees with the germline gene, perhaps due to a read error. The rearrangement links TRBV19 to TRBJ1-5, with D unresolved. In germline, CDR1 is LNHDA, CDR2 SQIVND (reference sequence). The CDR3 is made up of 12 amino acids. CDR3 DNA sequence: TGTGCCAGTAGTGAACAGAATCTGCCCCAGCATTTT. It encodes CASSEQNLPQHF.

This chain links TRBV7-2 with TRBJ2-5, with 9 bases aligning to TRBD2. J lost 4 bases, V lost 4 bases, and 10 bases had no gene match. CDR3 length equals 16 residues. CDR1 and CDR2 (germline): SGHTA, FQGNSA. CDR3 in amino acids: CASSSQRGGARETQYF. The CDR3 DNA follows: TGTGCCAGCAGCTCACAACGCGGGGGGGCCCGAGAGACCCAGTACTTC. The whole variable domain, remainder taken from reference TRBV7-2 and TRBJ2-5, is GAGVSQSPSNKVTEKGKDVELRCDPISGHTALYWYRQSLGQGLEFLIYFQGNSAPDKSGLPSDRFSAERTGGSVSTLTIQRTQQEDSAVYLCASSSQRGGARETQYFGPGTRLLVL.

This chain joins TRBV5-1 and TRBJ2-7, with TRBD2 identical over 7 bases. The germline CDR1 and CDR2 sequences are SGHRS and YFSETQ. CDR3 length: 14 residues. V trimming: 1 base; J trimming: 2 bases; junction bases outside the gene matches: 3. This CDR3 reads CASSLSLAAYEQYF. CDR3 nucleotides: TGCGCCAGCAGCTTGAGTCTAGCGGCCTACGAGCAGTACTTC. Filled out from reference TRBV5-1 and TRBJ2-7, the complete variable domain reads KAGVTQTPRYLIKTRGQQVTLSCSPISGHRSVSWYQQTPGQGLQFLFEYFSETQRNKGNFPGRFSGRQFSNSRSEMNVSTLELGDSALYLCASSLSLAAYEQYFGPGTRLTVT.

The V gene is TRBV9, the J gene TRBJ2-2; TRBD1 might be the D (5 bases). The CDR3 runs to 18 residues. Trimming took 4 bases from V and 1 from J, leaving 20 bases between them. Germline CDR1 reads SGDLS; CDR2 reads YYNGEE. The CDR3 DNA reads TGTGCCAGCAGCCCACTCGCCGGCTGGACAAAGAACACCGGGGAGCTGTTTTTT. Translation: CASSPLAGWTKNTGELFF.

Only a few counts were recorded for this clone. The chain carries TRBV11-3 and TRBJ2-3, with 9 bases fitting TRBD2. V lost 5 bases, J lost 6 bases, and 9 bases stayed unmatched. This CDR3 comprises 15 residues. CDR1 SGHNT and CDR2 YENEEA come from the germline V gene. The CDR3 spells CASSPAGGGADTQYF. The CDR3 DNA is TGTGCCAGCAGCCCGGCGGGCGGGGGGGCCGATACGCAGTATTTT.